A selection of T cell receptor beta chains follows, all from one sample in a study of cytomegalovirus exposure and HLA in healthy donors. Method: immunoSEQ multiplex PCR; TCRdb's copy keeps in-frame clones and lacks some. The sample has more than 150,000 clones, 75% to 85% seen once. Sequenced sample: PBMCs. These receptors all come from a girl aged 2-10 years in good health and CMV-seropositive. The CDR3 runs from the conserved cysteine through the conserved F or W. D genes are given only for firm matches. Rows give clone size only sometimes, using once, few, many, or a class for an expanded clone.

NA	TRBV29-1	TRBD1	TRBJ1-1	TGCAGCGTTGGGGGGCAGGGGGGAGCTTTCTTT	CSVGGQGGAFF
NA	TRBV9	TRBD1	TRBJ1-4	TGTGCCAGCAGCGCGAGACAGGGGTCTAATGAAAAACTGTTTTTT	CASSARQGSNEKLFF
NA	TRBV6-6	TRBD2	TRBJ2-1	TGTGCCAGCAGTAACATTCTAGCGGGAGTTTTCAATGAGCAGTTCTTC	CASSNILAGVFNEQFF
NA	TRBV5-6	NA	TRBJ1-2	TGTGCCAGCAGCTTGCGACAGGACTATGGCTACACCTTC	CASSLRQDYGYTF
NA	TRBV9	NA	TRBJ1-1	TGTGCCAGCAGCGTTAGCAACATAAACACTGAAGCTTTCTTT	CASSVSNINTEAFF
NA	TRBV11-2	NA	TRBJ1-6	TGTGCCAGCAGCTTCGACAGCTATAATTCACCCCTCCACTTT	CASSFDSYNSPLHF
NA	TRBV28	NA	TRBJ2-2	TGTGCCAGCCTGTGGGAGGCCACCGGGGAGCTGTTTTTT	CASLWEATGELFF
NA	TRBV7-8	NA	TRBJ1-2	TGTGCCAGCAGCTTAGCGGGAGTTGGCTATGGCTACACCTTC	CASSLAGVGYGYTF
few	TRBV28	TRBD2	TRBJ2-3	TGTGCCACCGGGGGGGCCACAGATACGCAGTATTTT	CATGGATDTQYF
once	TRBV18	TRBD1	TRBJ1-1	TGTGCCAGCTCACCACCGACGGGACAGGGGGGCACTGAAGCTTTCTTT	CASSPPTGQGGTEAFF
NA	TRBV6-5	TRBD1	TRBJ1-2	TGTGCCAGCAGGGGGACAGGGGATGGCTACACCTTC	CASRGTGDGYTF
once	TRBV30	TRBD1	TRBJ2-7	TGTGCCTGGAGGCCCAGGGGGCCCGGATACGAGCAGTACTTC	CAWRPRGPGYEQYF
NA	TRBV7-2	NA	TRBJ2-1	TGTGCCAGCAGCTTAGCAGGCAGGGCATACTCCTACAATGAGCAGTTCTTC	CASSLAGRAYSYNEQFF
few	TRBV10-3	NA	TRBJ2-7	TGTGCCATCAGTCAGGTCTCCTACGAGCAGTACTTC	CAISQVSYEQYF
NA	TRBV6-5	TRBD1	TRBJ1-3	TGTGCCAGCAGTTACCGACAGGGCCCGGCCGGAAACACCATATATTTT	CASSYRQGPAGNTIYF
NA	TRBV7-9	NA	TRBJ2-7	TGTGCCAGCAGCCGTAGAACCGACTACGAGCAGTACTTC	CASSRRTDYEQYF
NA	TRBV10-1	NA	TRBJ2-2	TGCGCCAGCAGTGAGTTAGCTACTACCGGGGAGCTGTTTTTT	CASSELATTGELFF
NA	TRBV14	NA	TRBJ1-1	TGTGCCAGCAGCCCACAGGGTGGTGGGACTGAAGCTTTCTTT	CASSPQGGGTEAFF
NA	TRBV25-1	TRBD2	TRBJ2-2	TGTGCCAGCAGTGTAGCGGGGGGGAACACCGGGGAGCTGTTTTTT	CASSVAGGNTGELFF
NA	TRBV18	TRBD1	TRBJ1-6	TGTGCCAGCTCCCCCCGGGCAGTGGGACAGTATAATTCACCCCTCCACTTT	CASSPRAVGQYNSPLHF
once	TRBV4-1	NA	TRBJ2-1	TGCGCCAGCAGCCAAGATAGCGCGCGGTCTCGGATCTACAATGAGCAGTTCTTC	CASSQDSARSRIYNEQFF
NA	TRBV20-1	TRBD1	TRBJ1-1	TGCAGTGCTAAACCAGGGGGCCAGGCTTTCTTT	CSAKPGGQAFF
NA	TRBV19	NA	TRBJ2-1	TGTGCCACTAAAAGGGGCTCCTACAATGAGCAGTTCTTC	CATKRGSYNEQFF
few	TRBV9	NA	TRBJ1-2	TGTGCCAGCAGCGCCCGAATGGGAGGGTTCTCCTATGGCTACACCTTC	CASSARMGGFSYGYTF
NA	TRBV5-1	NA	TRBJ1-1	TGCGCCAGCAGCGCCGACAGCAACACTGAAGCTTTCTTT	CASSADSNTEAFF
NA	TRBV19	TRBD1	TRBJ1-5	TGTGCCAGTAGTATAGGAAGGACAGGGCCGCGAGGTCAGCCCCAGCATTTT	CASSIGRTGPRGQPQHF
NA	TRBV5-4	TRBD1	TRBJ1-2	TGTGCCAGCAGTACCGGGACAGGGAACTATGGCTACACCTTC	CASSTGTGNYGYTF
NA	TRBV29-1	NA	TRBJ1-1	TGCAGCGTTGTACAGAACACTGAAGCTTTCTTT	CSVVQNTEAFF
NA	TRBV5-1	NA	TRBJ1-1	TGCGCCAGCAGCGAATGGACAGAGAACACTGAAGCTTTCTTT	CASSEWTENTEAFF
NA	TRBV10-3	NA	TRBJ2-2	TGTGCCATCAGTGCCGACAGGACCTACAACACCGGGGAGCTGTTTTTT	CAISADRTYNTGELFF
NA	TRBV6-1	NA	TRBJ1-2	TGTGCCAGCAGTGAAGTCAGGGCCGGCTACACCTTC	CASSEVRAGYTF